The subject of this entry is one TCR beta chain. This sample was included in a study of blood T cell repertoires in COVID-19. Germline CDR1 reads MGHRA; CDR2 reads YSYEKL. The V segment lost 8 bases and the J segment 6 bases; nucleotides outside the gene matches: 13. The CDR3 is 15 amino acids. The repertoire was sequenced with immunoSEQ multiplex PCR; TCRdb's copy has only in-frame clones and lacks some. The repertoire holds 110,000 to 150,000 clones, with roughly 80% as singletons. The chain combines TRBV4-1 with TRBJ2-7; 10 bases are shared with TRBD1. This receptor was obtained from a woman aged 18-29 years who had been exposed to COVID-19. Sequences were obtained from PBMCs or T cells enriched from blood (not recorded which). The DNA for the CDR3 is TGCGCCAGCCTTCCACTCCCCGGGACAGGGGCCGAGCAGTACTTC. Translating gives CASLPLPGTGAEQYF.